The rows below give T cell receptor beta chains drawn from one sample of a study of T cell repertoires in cytomegalovirus infection. What these receptors recognize is not known. TCRdb itself ran the reads through MiXCR, one entry per CDR3 protein. Among roughly 920,000 distinct CDR3 sequences, approximately 30% were seen once, and the ten largest hold 10% to 15%. Sequencing used cultured CD8+ T cells from PBMCs, obtained from culture after CMV antigen stimulation. The receptors were gathered from a human donor in good health (CMV status not recorded). Some clones in this sample may be carry-over from other donors' samples. Each CDR3 is given with its conserved first and last residue. D genes are given only for firm matches. Clone size is not always given. Where it is, it says once, few, many or a class for expanded clones.

d_gene,j_gene,v_gene,len,abundance,CDR3aa,CDR3nt
-,TRBJ1-2,TRBV13,15,few,CASSLGGVTNYGYTF,TGTGCCAGCAGCTTAGGAGGGGTGACAAACTATGGCTACACCTTC
-,TRBJ1-6,TRBV27,14,-,CASTLGQVNSPLHF,TGTGCCAGCACCTTGGGCCAGGTTAATTCACCCCTCCACTTT
-,TRBJ2-3,TRBV20-1,11,-,CSADAGDTQYF,TGCAGTGCGGACGCGGGGGATACGCAGTATTTT
TRBD2,TRBJ2-7,TRBV7-2,16,many,CASSSSSGGAGYEQYF,TGTGCCAGCAGCTCCTCTAGCGGGGGGGCGGGATACGAGCAGTACTTC
-,TRBJ2-3,TRBV14,13,-,CASSHAYTDTQYF,TGTGCCAGCAGCCATGCGTATACAGATACGCAGTATTTT
TRBD1,TRBJ1-6,TRBV7-9,18,many,CASSLTPGTGDFNSPLHF,TGTGCCAGCAGCTTAACACCCGGGACAGGGGATTTTAATTCACCCCTCCACTTT
TRBD1,TRBJ2-3,TRBV6-6,17,-,CASIRGGWTGDTDTQYF,TGTGCCAGCATCCGGGGAGGTTGGACAGGGGACACAGATACGCAGTATTTT
TRBD2,TRBJ2-7,TRBV4-2,16,-,CANSQDRLAGTYEQYF,TGTGCCAACAGCCAAGATAGGCTAGCGGGGACCTACGAGCAGTACTTC
-,TRBJ2-1,TRBV27,17,-,CASSLVASASIYNEQFF,TGTGCCAGCAGTTTAGTGGCTAGCGCCTCCATTTACAATGAGCAGTTCTTC
-,TRBJ1-1,TRBV19,14,-,CASSISQGNPEAFF,TGTGCCAGTAGTATCTCCCAGGGTAACCCTGAAGCTTTCTTT